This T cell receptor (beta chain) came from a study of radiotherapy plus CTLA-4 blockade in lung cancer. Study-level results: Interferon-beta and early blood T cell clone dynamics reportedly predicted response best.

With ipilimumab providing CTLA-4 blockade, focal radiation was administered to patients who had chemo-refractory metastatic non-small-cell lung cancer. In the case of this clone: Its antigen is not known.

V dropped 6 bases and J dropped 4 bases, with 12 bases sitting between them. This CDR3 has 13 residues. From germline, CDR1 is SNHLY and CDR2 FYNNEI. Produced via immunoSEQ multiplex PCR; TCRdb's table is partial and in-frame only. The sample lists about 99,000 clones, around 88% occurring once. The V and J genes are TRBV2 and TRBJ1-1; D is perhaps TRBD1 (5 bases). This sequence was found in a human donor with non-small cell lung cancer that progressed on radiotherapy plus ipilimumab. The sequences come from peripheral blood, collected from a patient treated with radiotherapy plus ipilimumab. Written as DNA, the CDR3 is TGTGCCAGCAGCGGCGACAGCGTCACTGAAGCTTTCTTT. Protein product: CASSGDSVTEAFF.